A selection of T cell receptor beta chains follows, all from one sample in a study of CD4+ T cells in melanoma. Clones were sequenced by immunoSEQ multiplex PCR, and TCRdb holds only the in-frame ones, with some missing. This table holds approximately 110,000 clones, around 92% found once. The sample was peripheral blood. The receptor set was obtained from a human donor with melanoma. CDR3s include the opening cysteine and the closing phenylalanine or tryptophan. A D gene is named only where the DNA matches it firmly. Rows may omit the clone size; those that give it use once, few, many or a size class.

>-|-|TRBJ1-5|TRBV7-6
TGTGCCAGCAGCTTACAATATAGCAATCAGCCCCAGCATTTT
CASSLQYSNQPQHF
>-|TRBD1|TRBJ2-7|TRBV9
TGTGCCAGCACCCGGACAGGGAGCTCCTACGAGCAGTACTTC
CASTRTGSSYEQYF
>once|TRBD2|TRBJ2-1|TRBV7-3
TGTGCCAGCAGCACCGGACTAGCCAACAATGAGCAGTTCTTC
CASSTGLANNEQFF
>-|-|TRBJ2-3|TRBV6-5
TGTGCCAGCAACCCCCCGTTGGGCACAGATACGCAGTATTTT
CASNPPLGTDTQYF
>-|-|TRBJ2-5|TRBV6-5
TGTGCCAGCAGTTACTCTCGGGGCGTCCGCCAAGAGACCCAGTACTTC
CASSYSRGVRQETQYF
>once|TRBD1|TRBJ2-7|TRBV5-1
TGCGCCAGCAGCTTGGAAGGGGGGACAGGGATCAACGAGCAGTACTTC
CASSLEGGTGINEQYF
>-|-|TRBJ2-7|TRBV19
TGTGCCAGTAGTATAGGTCCCAGCCCCTCCTACGAGCAGTACTTC
CASSIGPSPSYEQYF
>-|-|TRBJ1-5|TRBV6-1
TGTGCCAGCAGTGAAGATTTCCGGGACACTGGAGGCAATCAGCCCCAGCATTTT
CASSEDFRDTGGNQPQHF
>-|TRBD1|TRBJ2-5|TRBV15
TGTGCCACCAGCAGCGACAGGGGTCAAGAGACCCAGTACTTC
CATSSDRGQETQYF
>-|TRBD1|TRBJ2-4|TRBV4-2
TGTGCCAGCAGCCAAGAAGGGACAGGGGAGGACATTCAGTACTTC
CASSQEGTGEDIQYF
>-|-|TRBJ2-3|TRBV5-6
TGTGCCAGCAGCTTGGTGCCGTCTAGCACAGATACGCAGTATTTT
CASSLVPSSTDTQYF
>-|TRBD2|TRBJ2-5|TRBV29-1
TGCAGCGTGACCCTAGGACTAGCGGGGGGTTCGGAGACCCAGTACTTC
CSVTLGLAGGSETQYF
>-|-|TRBJ2-3|TRBV14
TGTGCCAGCAGCCAAGAATTGTCAGCAGCTACGCAGTATTTT
CASSQELSAATQYF
>-|-|TRBJ2-7|TRBV7-8
TGTGCCAGCAGCTTCCAGATAGGTGACGAGCAGTACTTC
CASSFQIGDEQYF
>-|-|TRBJ2-1|TRBV4-3
TGCGCCAGCAGCCACCTCAGGGGGGGCAGGGGTTTCGATGAGCAGTTCTTC
CASSHLRGGRGFDEQFF
>-|TRBD2|TRBJ2-3|TRBV15
TGTGCCACCAGTCGAAAGAGCGGGGTGACAGATACGCAGTATTTT
CATSRKSGVTDTQYF
>few|TRBD1|TRBJ1-2|TRBV7-9
TGTGCCAGCACCGGACAGGGCTACGGCTACACCTTC
CASTGQGYGYTF
>-|-|TRBJ1-2|TRBV9
TGTGCCAGCAGCGCCCGGTCTTATAATGGCTACACCTTC
CASSARSYNGYTF
>once|TRBD2|TRBJ2-4|TRBV18
TGTGCCAGCTCACCGGCCGGGACTAGCGGGAGGGCCCGGGCCAAAAACATTCAGTACTTC
CASSPAGTSGRARAKNIQYF
>once|-|TRBJ2-5|TRBV5-1
TGCGCCAGCAGCTTCACGGCCCCAAGGGAGACCCAGTACTTC
CASSFTAPRETQYF
>-|-|TRBJ1-2|TRBV28
TGTGCCACCCACGGGGGGAACTATGGCTACACCTTC
CATHGGNYGYTF
>once|-|TRBJ2-3|TRBV29-1
TGCAGCGGACAGGACACAGATACGCAGTATTTT
CSGQDTDTQYF
>-|TRBD2|TRBJ2-3|TRBV19
TGTGCCAGTAGTATATTACTAGCGGGGAGCACAGATACGCAGTATTTT
CASSILLAGSTDTQYF
>-|-|TRBJ2-7|TRBV6-5
TGTGCCAGCAGTTACAAAAGGATAGGGCCCTACGAGCAGTACTTC
CASSYKRIGPYEQYF
>-|-|TRBJ2-7|TRBV7-2
TGTGCCAGCAGCCTGAGAGGGGGTCTCGAGCAGTACTTC
CASSLRGGLEQYF
>once|-|TRBJ1-1|TRBV29-1
TGCAGCGTTGGGTGGGGGCGTGGTACTGAAGCTTTCTTT
CSVGWGRGTEAFF
>-|-|TRBJ2-2|TRBV7-9
TGTGCCAGCAGCTTAGCGGGAACGTACACCGGGGAGCTGTTTTTT
CASSLAGTYTGELFF
>once|-|TRBJ2-7|TRBV10-3
TGTGCCATCATTTCGGAGTATTCCTACGAGCAGTACTTC
CAIISEYSYEQYF
>-|-|TRBJ1-2|TRBV20-1
TGCAGTGCCCGAGATAACTCTGGCTACACCTTC
CSARDNSGYTF
>-|-|TRBJ2-5|TRBV7-3
TGTGCCAGCAGCTTAAATGGTTGGGGAGAGACCCAGTACTTC
CASSLNGWGETQYF
>-|-|TRBJ2-3|TRBV7-3
TGTGCCAGCAGCTCAAGCACAGATACGCAGTATTTT
CASSSSTDTQYF
>-|TRBD2|TRBJ2-1|TRBV4-2
TGTGCCAGCAGCTCATCCGGGACTAGCGGGAGGAGTGGATACAATGAGCAGTTCTTC
CASSSSGTSGRSGYNEQFF
>-|TRBD2|TRBJ2-1|TRBV2
TGTGCCAGCAGTGTCCAGGGAGCGGGAGGTAACAATGAGCAGTTCTTC
CASSVQGAGGNNEQFF
>-|-|TRBJ2-7|TRBV15
TGTGCCACCAGCAGAGACAGGGTAGGCGAGCAGTACTTC
CATSRDRVGEQYF
>once|-|TRBJ1-1|TRBV4-3
TGCGCCAGCAGCCAAGCTAGGGGTTCAGCTTTCTTT
CASSQARGSAFF
>-|-|TRBJ2-1|TRBV19
TGTGCCAGTAGTATAATGACGGGCTTCAATGAGCAGTTCTTC
CASSIMTGFNEQFF
>-|-|TRBJ2-3|TRBV29-1
TGCAGCGTCCCACAGGGCACAGATACGCAGTATTTT
CSVPQGTDTQYF
>-|TRBD1|TRBJ2-7|TRBV4-3
TGCGCCAGCAGCCGAGTGGGACAGGGCTACGAGCAGTACTTC
CASSRVGQGYEQYF
>-|TRBD1|TRBJ1-5|TRBV19
TGTGCCAGTAGTTCAGGGGGGCGGCAGCCCCAGCATTTT
CASSSGGRQPQHF
>-|-|TRBJ2-5|TRBV7-9
TGTGCCAGCAGCTTAGGGGCCAGCCAAGAGACCCAGTACTTC
CASSLGASQETQYF
>-|-|TRBJ2-1|TRBV5-1
TGCGCCAGCAGCTCAGGACAGTCCTACAATGAGCAGTTCTTC
CASSSGQSYNEQFF
>-|-|TRBJ1-4|TRBV30
TGTGCCTGGAGTAGGGGTCGGGGGACTAATGAAAAACTGTTTTTT
CAWSRGRGTNEKLFF
>-|-|TRBJ1-1|TRBV20-1
TGCAGTGCCTGGGGGTCTGAAGCTTTCTTT
CSAWGSEAFF
>-|TRBD2|TRBJ2-5|TRBV29-1
TGCAGCGTTGTCGGGACTAGCGGGGGGACAGAGACCCAGTACTTC
CSVVGTSGGTETQYF
>-|-|TRBJ1-2|TRBV15
TGTGCCACCAGCAGAGATAAGTTGGTGTATGGCTACACCTTC
CATSRDKLVYGYTF
>-|-|TRBJ2-7|TRBV20-1
TGCAGTGCTAGAGGCCAACTCGAGCAGTACTTC
CSARGQLEQYF
>-|TRBD1|TRBJ2-3|TRBV5-1
TGCGCCAGCAGCTTGGTGGGACAGTCCACAGATACGCAGTATTTT
CASSLVGQSTDTQYF
>-|-|TRBJ1-2|TRBV6-1
TGTGCCAGCAGTGAAAGGATCCAGGGCGACTATGGCTACACCTTC
CASSERIQGDYGYTF
>-|-|TRBJ2-7|TRBV7-9
TGTGCCAGCAGTTTGGGACTGAACTACGAGCAGTACTTC
CASSLGLNYEQYF
>once|-|TRBJ1-5|TRBV10-3
TGTGCCATCAGTGAGGAGGGTTGGCCCCAGCATTTT
CAISEEGWPQHF